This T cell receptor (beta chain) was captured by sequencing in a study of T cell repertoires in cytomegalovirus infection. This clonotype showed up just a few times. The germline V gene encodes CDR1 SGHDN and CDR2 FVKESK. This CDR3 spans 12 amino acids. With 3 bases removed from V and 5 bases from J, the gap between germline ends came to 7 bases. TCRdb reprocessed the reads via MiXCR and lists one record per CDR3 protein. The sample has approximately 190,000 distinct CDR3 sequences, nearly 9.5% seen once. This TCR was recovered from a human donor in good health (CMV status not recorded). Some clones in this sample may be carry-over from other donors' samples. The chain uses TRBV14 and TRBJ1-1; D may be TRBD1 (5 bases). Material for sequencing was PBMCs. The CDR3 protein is CASSHDSTEAFF. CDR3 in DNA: TGTGCCAGCAGCCATGACAGTACTGAAGCTTTCTTT.